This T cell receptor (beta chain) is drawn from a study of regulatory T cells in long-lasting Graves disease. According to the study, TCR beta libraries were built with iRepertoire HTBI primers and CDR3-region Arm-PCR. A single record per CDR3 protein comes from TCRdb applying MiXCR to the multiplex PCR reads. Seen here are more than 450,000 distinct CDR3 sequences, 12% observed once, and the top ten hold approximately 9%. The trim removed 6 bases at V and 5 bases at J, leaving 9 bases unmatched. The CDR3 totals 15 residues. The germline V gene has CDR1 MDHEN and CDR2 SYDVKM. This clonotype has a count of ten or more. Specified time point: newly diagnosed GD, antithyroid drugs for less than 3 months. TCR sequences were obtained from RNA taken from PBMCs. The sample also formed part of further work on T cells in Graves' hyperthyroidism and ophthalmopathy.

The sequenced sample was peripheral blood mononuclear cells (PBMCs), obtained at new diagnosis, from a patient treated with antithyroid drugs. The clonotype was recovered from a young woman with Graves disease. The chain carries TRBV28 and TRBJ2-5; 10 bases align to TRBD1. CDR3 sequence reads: CASRDRGPYVETQYF. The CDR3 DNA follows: TGTGCCAGCAGAGACAGGGGGCCGTACGTCGAGACCCAGTACTTC.